This entry features one T cell receptor beta chain sequence. Its antigen is unknown. No much larger clonotype is one base removed from it; base qualities were not supplied. Taken from cysteine to phenylalanine, the CDR3 has 14 residues. The sequence is cut down to CDR3 DNA, 42 bases in frame from base 1. CDR1 and CDR2, looked up from the germline V gene, are MDHEN and SYDVKM. Compared with germline, V lacks 10 bases and J lacks 6 bases; bases without a gene match: 9. The source of the sample is a study of human T cells and chemical hapten exposure (dated by TCRdb to the early 2020s). Background on the whole study: For sensitization, 2% DPC in acetone was applied to a 2 cm by 2 cm area of upper inner arm skin. Throughout the roughly 24-week study period, patients were also given weekly therapeutic DPC doses on the scalp. Patch tests used Finn chambers with 0.01% DPC on the upper back, scored after 6 days by International Contact Dermatitis Research Group standards. Alopecia areata with under or over 50% scalp involvement, alopecia totalis and alopecia universalis were represented in the patient cohort, which was mostly female. The libraries were sequenced as a pool, and the TCR yield per sample differed mostly because of small variations in library volumes within the pool. This study followed changes in the peripheral blood TCR repertoire in vivo during primary and secondary sensitization of alopecia patients to the hapten diphenylcyclopropenone (DPC). Blood was sampled from patients pre-sensitization (week 0) and at 2, 6 and about 24 weeks after DPC sensitization. For TCR sequencing, blood came from 25 to 30 alopecia patients at anywhere from one to four time points (pre-sensitization, 2, 6 and 24 weeks).

Read against the paper, the sample's time point label means: patch test 3, about 24 weeks after DPC sensitization. Per the publication, the treatment or condition label means: therapeutic diphenylcyclopropenone sensitization with weekly scalp DPC. At every patch-test visit, the blood draw took place before the patch test was put on. Eligible patients were aged 18 to 70, diagnosed with alopecia, deemed suitable for DPC therapy, and excluded if pregnant. Unfractionated whole blood was collected in Tempus Blood RNA tubes, and total RNA was extracted from that blood. Preparation of the library involved RACE. These reads were obtained on a NextSeq 500. During library preparation, unique molecular identifiers were attached to individual cDNA molecules so that TCRs could be counted in a quantitative, reproducible way. From each blood RNA sample, both TCR alpha and TCR beta chains were sequenced. From the authors' description of their analysis: A median of around 100,000 TCRs per sample was observed, with a range of roughly 20,000 to 700,000. V, J and CDR3 annotation of the TCR reads was carried out using the Decombinator software suite. Every sample was subsampled to the same number of TCRs (28,000) for the PS versus PT1 abundance plots. Expanded TCRs were defined as absent before sensitization and observed at least eight times at the 2-week time point. Clones were called with MiXCR by TCRdb after fastp trimmed the public reads at Q25, and only in-frame beta chains were retained. A single entry per CDR3 protein holds the most common genes and DNA from its merged rows. TCRdb's processing, not the study's, gives the V and J calls here. This sample is represented by roughly 200,000 distinct CDR3 sequences; roughly a quarter of them were singletons. The top ten constitute 2% to 2.5% of the sample.

Points the paper makes about the study in general: No change with DPC sensitization was found in the number of TCRs above 1 in 1000 frequency, and no evidence of global repertoire structure alterations was found. All patients had alopecia, a presumed autoimmune disease, so their immune response might differ from that of healthy individuals. Significantly more large CDR3 similarity clusters were formed by expanded TCRs than by pre-sensitization or healthy control sets, consistent with antigen-driven responses. After repeated subsampling, the strength of the expansion versus patch-test correlation and the threshold at which it became significant changed. The number of PT1 expanded TCRs positively correlated with patch test score, significant at thresholds 8, 16 and 32 but not 4.

The TCR was taken from a woman aged 35 to 49 with alopecia areata. Some clones in this sample may be carry-over from other donors' samples. The sequences come from whole blood, collected in connection with sensitization to the hapten diphenylcyclopropenone (DPC). The chain is assembled from TRBV28 and TRBJ2-7; 13 middle bases align to TRBD2. The CDR3 region has the sequence CAIRPGLAGAEQYF. The DNA sequence is TGTGCCATCCGACCCGGACTAGCGGGAGCCGAGCAGTACTTC.